This T cell receptor beta chain was sequenced in a study of identical twins. Study-wide results and caveats: Fewer insertions characterized abundant cord blood beta clonotypes, whereas memory repertoires showed none. Out-of-frame TCR alpha sharing in monozygotic twins exceeded recombination model predictions.

This clonotype was counted only a few times. Antigen specificity is unknown. Unique molecular identifiers were in the cDNA, with template-switch universal primer binding. From the 5' RACE reads, TCRdb called clonotypes with MiXCR, one entry per CDR3 protein. The table has 300,000 to 400,000 distinct CDR3 sequences, roughly 12% seen once; the top ten hold roughly 7%. The CDR3 totals 12 residues. V was clipped by 4 bases and J by 9 bases, with 10 bases between them. From germline, CDR1 is SGHRS and CDR2 YFSETQ. The data also belong to a second study, concerning yellow fever vaccine responses in identical twins.

The origin of this receptor is a woman aged 18-35 years in good health. V and J are TRBV5-1 and TRBJ2-2; D is possibly TRBD1 or TRBD2 (5 bases each). Sequenced: CD8+ T cells sorted from blood. The CDR3, as DNA: TGCGCCAGCAGCAGGGGACGCTGGGAGCTGTTTTTT. Encoded protein: CASSRGRWELFF.